Reported below is one T cell receptor (beta chain). This specimen comes from a study of OX40 agonist ivuxolimab in advanced cancers. The data were produced by immunoSEQ multiplex PCR, yet TCRdb's version contains in-frame clones alone and is incomplete. The sample carries around 65,000 clones, roughly 90% recorded once. Specimen: CD4+ or CD8+ T cells sorted from blood, collected in a trial of the OX40 agonist ivuxolimab. The clonotype was recovered from an adult with an advanced solid tumor such as melanoma, head and neck, liver or kidney cancer.

The CDR3 here is CSVNRGAGYGYTF. The DNA for the CDR3 is TGCAGCGTTAACAGGGGCGCTGGATATGGCTACACCTTC. The rearrangement joins TRBV29-1 to TRBJ1-2; 7 positions match TRBD1. Trimming removed 5 bases from V and 5 bases from J; junction bases left unmatched: 8. Germline-derived CDR1 and CDR2 are SQVTM and ANQGSEA. This CDR3 contains 13 residues.